The clone carrying this T cell receptor (beta chain) was observed many times. The sample's time point: newly diagnosed GD, antithyroid drugs for less than 3 months. PBMCs were the source of the RNA used for TCR sequencing. Patients of an endocrinology department in Xi'an, China, were included. This sample was taken from a study of regulatory T cells in long-lasting Graves disease. Construction of the TCR beta libraries employed iRepertoire HTBI primers in conjunction with Arm-PCR of CDR3 regions. MiXCR, run by TCRdb on the multiplex PCR reads, gives a single entry per CDR3 protein. The table includes over 500,000 distinct CDR3 sequences, roughly 16% detected once. Germline loops: CDR1 SGHRS, CDR2 YFSETQ. The ends lost 4 bases at V and 13 bases at J; junction bases unmatched: 4. The CDR3 extends over 12 amino acids. This same sample was also taken into another study, of T cells in Graves' hyperthyroidism and ophthalmopathy. This second study says: Newly diagnosed hyperthyroidism, duration under 2 months, in patients aged 18 to 65.

The material was peripheral blood mononuclear cells (PBMCs), obtained at new diagnosis, from a patient treated with antithyroid drugs. V and J are TRBV5-1 and TRBJ1-4, with TRBD1 identical over 10 bases. The receptor was derived from a woman aged 30 to 39 with Graves disease. Here the CDR3 DNA reads TGCGCCAGCAGCGAGGGACAGGGGAGACTGTTTTTT. Residues: CASSEGQGRLFF.